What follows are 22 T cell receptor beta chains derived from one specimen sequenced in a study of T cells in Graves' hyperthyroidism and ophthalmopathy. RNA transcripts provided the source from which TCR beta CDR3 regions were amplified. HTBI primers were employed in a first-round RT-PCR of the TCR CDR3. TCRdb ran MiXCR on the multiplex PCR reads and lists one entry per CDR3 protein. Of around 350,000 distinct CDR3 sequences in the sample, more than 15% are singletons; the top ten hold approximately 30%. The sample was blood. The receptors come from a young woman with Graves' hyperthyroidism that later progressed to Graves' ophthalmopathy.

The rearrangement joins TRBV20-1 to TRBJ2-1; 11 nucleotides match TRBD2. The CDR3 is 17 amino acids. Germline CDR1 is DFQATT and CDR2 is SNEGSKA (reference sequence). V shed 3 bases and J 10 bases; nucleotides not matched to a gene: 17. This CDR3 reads CSASLPLGTSGSREQFF. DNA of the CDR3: TGCAGTGCTAGTCTACCTCTCGGGACTAGCGGTTCGAGGGAGCAGTTCTTC.

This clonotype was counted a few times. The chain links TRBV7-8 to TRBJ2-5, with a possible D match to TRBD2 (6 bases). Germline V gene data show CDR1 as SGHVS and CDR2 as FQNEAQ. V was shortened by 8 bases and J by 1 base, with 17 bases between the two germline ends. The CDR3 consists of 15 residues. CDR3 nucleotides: TGTGCCAGCGGGGGGACTGGCGGGCCCCAAGAGACCCAGTACTTC. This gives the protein CASGGTGGPQETQYF.

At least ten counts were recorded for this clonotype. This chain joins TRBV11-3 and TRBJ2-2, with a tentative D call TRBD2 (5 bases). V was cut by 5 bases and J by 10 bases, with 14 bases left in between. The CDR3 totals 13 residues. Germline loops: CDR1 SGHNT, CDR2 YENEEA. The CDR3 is CASSASTSQELFF. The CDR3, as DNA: TGTGCCAGCAGCGCTAGCACGTCTCAGGAGCTGTTTTTT.

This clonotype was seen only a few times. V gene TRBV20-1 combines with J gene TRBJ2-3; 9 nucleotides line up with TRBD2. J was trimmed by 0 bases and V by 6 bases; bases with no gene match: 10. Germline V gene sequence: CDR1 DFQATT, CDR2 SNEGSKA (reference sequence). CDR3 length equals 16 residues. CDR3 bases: TGCAGTGCCCCCATTAGCGGGAGATCTAGCACAGATACGCAGTATTTT. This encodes CSAPISGRSSTDTQYF.

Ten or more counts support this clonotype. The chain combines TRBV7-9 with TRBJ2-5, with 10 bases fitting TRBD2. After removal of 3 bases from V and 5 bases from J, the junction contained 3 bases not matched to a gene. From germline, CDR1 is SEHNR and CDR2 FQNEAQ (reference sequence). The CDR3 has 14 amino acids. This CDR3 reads CASSFSSGRETQYF. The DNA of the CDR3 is TGTGCCAGCAGCTTTAGTAGCGGGAGGGAGACCCAGTACTTC.

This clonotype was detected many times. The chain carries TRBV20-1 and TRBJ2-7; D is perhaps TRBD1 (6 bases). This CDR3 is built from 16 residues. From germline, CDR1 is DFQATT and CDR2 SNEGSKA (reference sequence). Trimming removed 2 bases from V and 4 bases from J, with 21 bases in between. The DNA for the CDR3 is TGCAGTGCTAGATCCAGAGGTCAGGGGAAAGGGTACGAGCAGTACTTC. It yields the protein CSARSRGQGKGYEQYF.

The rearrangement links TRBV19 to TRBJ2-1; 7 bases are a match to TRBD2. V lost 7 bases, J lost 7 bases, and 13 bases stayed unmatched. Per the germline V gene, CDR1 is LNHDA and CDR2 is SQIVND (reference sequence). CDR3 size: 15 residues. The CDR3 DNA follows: TGTGCCAGTAATCCACTAGCGAGGGCGGGTAATGAGCAGTTCTTC. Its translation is CASNPLARAGNEQFF.

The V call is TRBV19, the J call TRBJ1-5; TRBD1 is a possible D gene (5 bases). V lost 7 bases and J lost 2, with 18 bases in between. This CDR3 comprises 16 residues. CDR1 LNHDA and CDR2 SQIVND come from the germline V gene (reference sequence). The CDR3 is CASKPGKELGNQPQHF. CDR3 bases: TGTGCCAGTAAGCCAGGGAAGGAATTGGGCAATCAGCCCCAGCATTTT.

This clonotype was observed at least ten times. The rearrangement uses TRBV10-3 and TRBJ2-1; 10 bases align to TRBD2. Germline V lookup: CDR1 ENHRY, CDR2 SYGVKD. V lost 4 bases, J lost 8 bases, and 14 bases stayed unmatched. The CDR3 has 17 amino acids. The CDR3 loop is CAISVAGGSSTGDEQFF. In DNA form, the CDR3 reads TGTGCCATCAGTGTAGCGGGAGGATCCTCAACGGGGGATGAGCAGTTCTTC.

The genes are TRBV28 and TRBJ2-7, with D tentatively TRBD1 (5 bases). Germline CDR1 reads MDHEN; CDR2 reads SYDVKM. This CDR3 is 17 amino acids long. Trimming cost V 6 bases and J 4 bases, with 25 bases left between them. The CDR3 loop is CASSQDSLSRVPYEQYF. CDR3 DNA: TGTGCCAGCAGCCAAGACTCCCTTAGCAGGGTTCCTTACGAGCAGTACTTC.

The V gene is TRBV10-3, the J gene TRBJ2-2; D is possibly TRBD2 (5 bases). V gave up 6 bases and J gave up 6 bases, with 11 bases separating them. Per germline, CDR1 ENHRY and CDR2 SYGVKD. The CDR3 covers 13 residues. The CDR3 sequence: CAISMGSSGELFF. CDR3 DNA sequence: TGTGCCATCAGCATGGGGAGCTCCGGGGAGCTGTTTTTT.

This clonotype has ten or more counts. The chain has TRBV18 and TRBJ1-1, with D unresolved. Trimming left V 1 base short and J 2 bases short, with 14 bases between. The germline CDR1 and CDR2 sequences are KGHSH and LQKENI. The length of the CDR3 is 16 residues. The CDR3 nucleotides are TGTGCCAGCTCACCACGTCCCTTTCATACCAACACTGAAGCTTTCTTT. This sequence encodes CASSPRPFHTNTEAFF.

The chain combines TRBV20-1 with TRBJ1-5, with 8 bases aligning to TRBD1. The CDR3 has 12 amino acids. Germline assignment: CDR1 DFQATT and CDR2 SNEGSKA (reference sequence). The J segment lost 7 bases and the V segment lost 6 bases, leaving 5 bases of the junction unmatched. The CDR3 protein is CSAGRGRQPQHF. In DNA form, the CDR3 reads TGCAGTGCCGGCAGGGGGCGGCAGCCCCAGCATTTT.

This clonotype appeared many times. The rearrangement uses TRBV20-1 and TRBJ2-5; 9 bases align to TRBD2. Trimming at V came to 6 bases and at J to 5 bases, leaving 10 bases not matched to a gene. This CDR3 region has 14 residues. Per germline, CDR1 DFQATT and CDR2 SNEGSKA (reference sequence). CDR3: CSADGSGRWETQYF. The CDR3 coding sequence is TGCAGTGCCGACGGTAGCGGGAGATGGGAGACCCAGTACTTC.

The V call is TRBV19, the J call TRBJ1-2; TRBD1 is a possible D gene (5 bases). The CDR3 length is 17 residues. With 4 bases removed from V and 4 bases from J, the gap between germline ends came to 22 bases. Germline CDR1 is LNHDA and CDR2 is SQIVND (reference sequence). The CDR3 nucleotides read TGTGCCAGTAGTAGCAGCCAGGGTCAAGACTGGAGCTATGGCTACACCTTC. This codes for CASSSSQGQDWSYGYTF.

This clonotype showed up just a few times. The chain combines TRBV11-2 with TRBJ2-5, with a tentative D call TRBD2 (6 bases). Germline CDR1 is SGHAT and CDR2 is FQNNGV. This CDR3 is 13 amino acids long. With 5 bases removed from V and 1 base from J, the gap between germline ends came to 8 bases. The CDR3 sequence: CASSRDFQETQYF. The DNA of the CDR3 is TGTGCCAGCAGCCGGGACTTCCAAGAGACCCAGTACTTC.

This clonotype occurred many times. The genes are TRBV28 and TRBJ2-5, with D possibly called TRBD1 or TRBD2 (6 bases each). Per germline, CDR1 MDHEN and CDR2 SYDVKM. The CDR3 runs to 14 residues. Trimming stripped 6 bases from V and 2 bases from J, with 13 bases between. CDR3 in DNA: TGTGCCAGCAGCACCGGAGGGACACAAGAGACCCAGTACTTC. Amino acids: CASSTGGTQETQYF. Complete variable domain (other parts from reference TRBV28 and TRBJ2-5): DVKVTQSSRYLVKRTGEKVFLECVQDMDHENMFWYRQDPGLGLRLIYFSYDVKMKEKGDIPEGYSVSREKKERFSLILESASTNQTSMYLCASSTGGTQETQYFGPGTRLLVL.

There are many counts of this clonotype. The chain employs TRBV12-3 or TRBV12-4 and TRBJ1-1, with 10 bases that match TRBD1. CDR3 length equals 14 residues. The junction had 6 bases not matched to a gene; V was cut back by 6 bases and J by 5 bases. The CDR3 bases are TGTGCCAGCAGCCTCAGACAGGGGGCGACTGAAGCTTTCTTT. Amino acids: CASSLRQGATEAFF.

As DNA, the CDR3 is TGTGCCAGCAGCGTAGAAGGCAGAAGCTATGGCTACACCTTC. It encodes CASSVEGRSYGYTF. The chain combines TRBV9 with TRBJ1-2; unclear D gene. In germline, CDR1 is SGDLS, CDR2 YYNGEE. The CDR3 is 14 residues long. V was pared by 0 bases and J by 4 bases, with 10 bases between.

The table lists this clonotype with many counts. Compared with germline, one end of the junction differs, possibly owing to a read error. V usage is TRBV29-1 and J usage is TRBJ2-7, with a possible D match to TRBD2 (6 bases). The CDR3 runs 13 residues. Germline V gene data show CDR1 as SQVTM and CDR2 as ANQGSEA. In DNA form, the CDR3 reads TGCAGCGTGGAAGGGACTGCCGCCTACGAGCAGTACTTC. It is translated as CSVEGTAAYEQYF.

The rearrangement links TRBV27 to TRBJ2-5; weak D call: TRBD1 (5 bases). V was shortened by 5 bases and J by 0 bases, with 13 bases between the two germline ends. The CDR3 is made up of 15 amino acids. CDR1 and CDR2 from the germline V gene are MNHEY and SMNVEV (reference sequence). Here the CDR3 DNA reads TGTGCCAGCAGTCCCCGATCAGGGTACCAAGAGACCCAGTACTTC. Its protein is CASSPRSGYQETQYF.

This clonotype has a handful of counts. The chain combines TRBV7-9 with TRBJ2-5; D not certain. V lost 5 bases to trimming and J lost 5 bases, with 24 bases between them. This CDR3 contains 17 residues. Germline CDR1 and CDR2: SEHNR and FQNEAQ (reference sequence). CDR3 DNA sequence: TGTGCCAGCAGCGCCCCGGTGGCGGCTGTCTGGATGGAGACCCAGTACTTC. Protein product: CASSAPVAAVWMETQYF. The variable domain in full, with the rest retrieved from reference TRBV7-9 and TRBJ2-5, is DTGVSQNPRHKITKRGQNVTFRCDPISEHNRLYWYRQTLGQGPEFLTYFQNEAQLEKSRLLSDRFSAERPKGSFSTLEIQRTEQGDSAMYLCASSAPVAAVWMETQYFGPGTRLLVL.